A selection of T cell receptor beta chains follows, all from one sample in a study of blood T cell repertoires in COVID-19. Some clones are missing from TCRdb's copy, which holds only in-frame ones; the method was immunoSEQ multiplex PCR. Of approximately 270,000 clones in the sample, around 93% were seen once. Sequencing was done on a sample of PBMCs or T cells enriched from blood (not recorded which). These receptors came from a human donor in a cohort exposed to, infected with or recovered from COVID-19 (not recorded which). The donor label of this sample is uncertain. The CDR3 runs from the conserved cysteine through the conserved F or W. The order of the fields is D gene, V gene, J gene, clone size, CDR3 DNA, CDR3 protein. D genes are given only for firm matches. The size field is filled for only some rows; it gives once, few, many or a size class.

>TRBD1|TRBV9|TRBJ1-1|.
TGTGCCAGCAGCGTTACAGGGGGGACTGAAGCTTTCTTT
CASSVTGGTEAFF
>.|TRBV19|TRBJ1-1|.
TGTGCCAGCGGGGGGATCGACAGGCCGAACACTGAAGCTTTCTTT
CASGGIDRPNTEAFF
>TRBD2|TRBV27|TRBJ2-3|once
TGTGCCAGCAGTAAAGCGGGGGGGGCCGCAGATACGCAGTATTTT
CASSKAGGAADTQYF
>TRBD1|TRBV7-9|TRBJ1-2|.
TGTGCCAGCAGCCCGATTCGACAGGGTTCTGGAGCTAACTATGGCTACACCTTC
CASSPIRQGSGANYGYTF
>.|TRBV2|TRBJ1-1|.
TGTGCCAGCAGTCTCGACAGGCTGAACACTGAAGCTTTCTTT
CASSLDRLNTEAFF
>.|TRBV7-2|TRBJ1-2|.
TGTGCCAGCAGCTTGGACAGCAACTATGGCTACACCTTC
CASSLDSNYGYTF
>TRBD2|TRBV6-5|TRBJ2-7|.
TGTGCCAGCACCAAAGGGCGACTAGCTTACGAGCAGTACTTC
CASTKGRLAYEQYF
>TRBD1|TRBV5-1|TRBJ2-4|.
TGCGCCAGCACCCTTGGACAGGGCGACATTCAGTACTTC
CASTLGQGDIQYF
>.|TRBV19|TRBJ2-5|once
TGTGCCAGTAGATCGGCAGGGGAAGAGACCCAGTACTTC
CASRSAGEETQYF
>.|TRBV18|TRBJ1-4|.
TGTGCCAGCTCACCCCGACAGGACGGGGACGGGGAAAAACTGTTTTTT
CASSPRQDGDGEKLFF
>.|TRBV7-2|TRBJ1-5|.
TGTGCCAGCAGCTTCTCTACCCGGCAGCCCCAGCATTTT
CASSFSTRQPQHF
>TRBD1|TRBV4-2|TRBJ1-2|.
TGTGCCAGCAGCCCAGAAGGACAGGGTCGGAACTATGGCTACACCTTC
CASSPEGQGRNYGYTF
>.|TRBV5-5|TRBJ1-6|few
TGTGCCAGCAGCTTGGCGCAGTTTAATTCACCCCTCCACTTT
CASSLAQFNSPLHF
>.|TRBV4-1|TRBJ2-3|.
TGCGCCAGCAGCCAAGCGGACAGCTCCACAGATACGCAGTATTTT
CASSQADSSTDTQYF
>TRBD2|TRBV7-3|TRBJ2-1|.
TGTGCCAGCAGCTTCAGCGGGGGGGCATACAATGAGCAGTTCTTC
CASSFSGGAYNEQFF
>TRBD2|TRBV7-9|TRBJ2-5|once
TGTGCCAGCAGTCCCACCCTAGCGGGGGAGACCCAGTACTTC
CASSPTLAGETQYF
>TRBD1|TRBV18|TRBJ2-5|.
TGTGCCAGCTCACCAAGGGACAGGGGGCCCGAGACCCAGTACTTC
CASSPRDRGPETQYF
>.|TRBV9|TRBJ2-5|.
TGTGCCAGCAGTCTAGCCTCGCAAGAGACCCAGTACTTC
CASSLASQETQYF
>TRBD1|TRBV12-5|TRBJ1-1|.
TGTGCTAGTGGTAGGGACAGTCTATTGACTGAAGCTTTCTTT
CASGRDSLLTEAFF
>TRBD1|TRBV19|TRBJ1-3|.
TGTGCCAGTCAAGGGACAGTTGGAAACACCATATATTTT
CASQGTVGNTIYF
>.|TRBV29-1|TRBJ1-1|.
TGCAGCGCCGTGGCGGGCATGAACACTGAAGCTTTCTTT
CSAVAGMNTEAFF
>.|TRBV27|TRBJ2-5|.
TGTGCCAGCAGTCTAAGGGGGATCGGAGAGACCCAGTACTTC
CASSLRGIGETQYF
>.|TRBV7-9|TRBJ2-7|.
TGTGCCAGCAGCTTAGCAGGGGGTGACGAGCAGTACTTC
CASSLAGGDEQYF
>.|TRBV5-1|TRBJ2-2|.
TGCGCCAGCAGCTCAACCGGGACAACCAACACCGGGGAGCTGTTTTTT
CASSSTGTTNTGELFF
>TRBD2|TRBV10-3|TRBJ2-1|.
TGTGCCATCAGTGAGACCCTAGCGGATGAGCAGTTCTTC
CAISETLADEQFF
>.|TRBV3-1/TRBV3-2|TRBJ1-5|.
TGTGCCAGCAGCCAAACACAGAGAAGCAATCAGCCCCAGCATTTT
CASSQTQRSNQPQHF
>.|TRBV6-2/TRBV6-3|TRBJ2-7|few
TGTGCCAGCAGTTGGTCAGGGATGGGCTACGAGCAGTACTTC
CASSWSGMGYEQYF
>.|TRBV11-2|TRBJ1-3|.
TGTGCCAGCAGCTTAAGCCCCTCTGGAAACACCATATATTTT
CASSLSPSGNTIYF
>TRBD1|TRBV9|TRBJ2-1|once
TGTGCCAGCAGCCCGGGACAGCAAAACAATGAGCAGTTCTTC
CASSPGQQNNEQFF
>.|TRBV5-6|TRBJ1-5|.
TGTGCCAGCAGCTTGGCCGGCGGCCAGCCCCAGCATTTT
CASSLAGGQPQHF
>.|TRBV19|TRBJ1-3|.
TGTGCCAGTAGTATAGATCACACAGCTGGAAACACCATATATTTT
CASSIDHTAGNTIYF
>TRBD1|TRBV5-4|TRBJ1-6|.
TGTGCCAGCAGCCCACAGGGGCACAATTCACCCCTCCACTTT
CASSPQGHNSPLHF
>.|TRBV18|TRBJ2-5|.
TGTGCCAGCTCACCTGGCCATCAAGAGACCCAGTACTTC
CASSPGHQETQYF
>.|TRBV2|TRBJ1-1|.
TGTGCCAGCTACGACTTAAAAAACACTGAAGCTTTCTTT
CASYDLKNTEAFF
>.|TRBV7-9|TRBJ2-1|.
TGTGCCAGCAGCTCTCGGCCACGCAGGATCGGGGGAAACAATGAGCAGTTCTTC
CASSSRPRRIGGNNEQFF
>.|TRBV7-2|TRBJ1-5|.
TGTGCCAGCAGCTTAGGTGTCGGGACTTTTCTTCAGCCCCAGCATTTT
CASSLGVGTFLQPQHF
>.|TRBV27|TRBJ2-2|.
TGTGCCAGCAGTTTTGGCGGATACACCGGGGAGCTGTTTTTT
CASSFGGYTGELFF
>.|TRBV7-9|TRBJ2-7|.
TGTGCCAGCAGCTTAAGTAGCCAAGAGCAGTACTTC
CASSLSSQEQYF
>TRBD1|TRBV9|TRBJ1-5|once
TGTGCCAGCAGCCAGGGACAGTCGAATCAGCCCCAGCATTTT
CASSQGQSNQPQHF
>.|TRBV19|TRBJ1-3|.
TGTGCCAGTAGTATTGGCGGGAGAAGAGCTGGAAACACCATATATTTT
CASSIGGRRAGNTIYF
>TRBD2|TRBV9|TRBJ2-3|.
TGTGCCAGCAGCCCGCGGACTAGCGGGGGGGCTAGCACAGATACGCAGTATTTT
CASSPRTSGGASTDTQYF
>.|TRBV6-2/TRBV6-3|TRBJ1-3|.
TGTGCCAGCAGCAACGGTGCAAACACCATATATTTT
CASSNGANTIYF
>.|TRBV21-1|TRBJ1-5|once
TGTGCCAGCAGCAAAGCGACAGGGAATGGTAGCAATCAGCCCCAGCATTTT
CASSKATGNGSNQPQHF
>.|TRBV21-1|TRBJ2-3|.
TGTGCCAGCAGCAAAAAGGTCCAGCGGGGGGGTTCTTCAGATACGCAGTATTTT
CASSKKVQRGGSSDTQYF
>.|TRBV6-2/TRBV6-3|TRBJ2-7|.
TGTGCCAGCAGTTACGGGCGGGGAGACTACGAGCAGTACTTC
CASSYGRGDYEQYF
>.|TRBV12-3/TRBV12-4|TRBJ1-2|.
TGTGCCAGCAGTTCCACAGGAAACTATGGCTACACCTTC
CASSSTGNYGYTF
>TRBD2|TRBV6-2/TRBV6-3|TRBJ2-5|.
TGTGCCAGCAGTTACGGGACTAGCGGAGAGACCCAGTACTTC
CASSYGTSGETQYF
>.|TRBV19|TRBJ2-1|.
TGTGCCAGTAAGCCGTGGGGGGGGGCCAATGAGCAGTTCTTC
CASKPWGGANEQFF
>.|TRBV5-6|TRBJ1-2|.
TGTGCCAGCAGCTTGTGGACTGCTATTCGGGGCTACACCTTC
CASSLWTAIRGYTF